Following are 8 T cell receptor beta chains from one sample sequenced in a study of molecular identifiers for immune sequencing clone quantification. TCRdb used MiXCR to reprocess the PCR reads, holding one entry per CDR3 protein. The table includes around 460,000 distinct CDR3 sequences, roughly 24% detected once. Sequenced: naive CD8+ T cells from blood, with Jurkat cell RNA spiked in. Subset specified: FACS-sorted CD8+CD4-CCR7+CD45RA+ naive T cells. The receptors shown here come from a human donor in good health. Some libraries in this study had Jurkat cell RNA spiked in.

This clonotype was seen many times. The CDR3 loop is CSARQGSNQPQHF. The CDR3 DNA reads as TGCAGTGCAAGACAGGGGAGCAATCAGCCCCAGCATTTT. The chain links TRBV20-1 to TRBJ1-5; 8 positions match TRBD1. The CDR3 extends over 13 amino acids. Germline V lookup: CDR1 DFQATT, CDR2 SNEGSKA (reference sequence). After removal of 6 bases from V and 1 base from J, the junction contained 2 bases not matched to a gene.

This clonotype showed up many times. The chain uses TRBV28 and TRBJ2-5, with no clear D. Trimming removed 5 bases from V and 7 bases from J, with 14 bases in between. CDR1 MDHEN and CDR2 SYDVKM come from the germline V gene. CDR3 length: 13 amino acids. CDR3 DNA: TGTGCCAGCAGTGGACGCACGCTGAGGACCCAGTACTTC. Translating gives CASSGRTLRTQYF.

This clonotype was observed many times. The chain uses TRBV6-5 and TRBJ1-3; unclear D gene. CDR3 length equals 12 residues. The germline V gene has CDR1 MNHEY and CDR2 SVGAGI. V gave up 8 bases and J gave up 0 bases, with 5 bases separating them. CDR3: CASGSSGNTIYF. The CDR3 nucleotides are TGTGCCAGCGGAAGCTCTGGAAACACCATATATTTT.

For the CDR3, the DNA is TGTGCCAGTAGTATAGATCTGGGGCGGCAGCCATACACAGATACGCAGTATTTT. Translating it yields CASSIDLGRQPYTDTQYF. The V call is TRBV19, the J call TRBJ2-3, with D maybe TRBD1 (5 bases). Per germline, CDR1 LNHDA and CDR2 SQIVND (reference sequence). V shed 0 bases and J shed 2 bases, with 18 bases lying between them. The CDR3 length is 18 residues.

Ten or more counts support this clonotype. The chain joins TRBV20-1 to TRBJ2-1; the match to TRBD1 covers 11 bases. V lost 5 bases and J lost 10; bases outside the gene matches: 10. The CDR3 has 14 amino acids. Germline-derived CDR1 and CDR2 are DFQATT and SNEGSKA (reference sequence). The CDR3, as DNA: TGCAGTGCTTTCCCGGGACAGGGGGTTCAGGAGCAGTTCTTC. Translation gives CSAFPGQGVQEQFF.

V is TRBV6-5 and J is TRBJ2-5; 12 nucleotides line up with TRBD2. Germline values: CDR1 MNHEY, CDR2 SVGAGI. This CDR3 region has 15 residues. With V trimmed by 6 bases and J by 0 bases, 2 bases remained unmatched. The CDR3 is CASRGTSGHQETQYF. CDR3 in DNA: TGTGCCAGCAGGGGGACTAGCGGGCACCAAGAGACCCAGTACTTC.

This clonotype was seen repeatedly, ten times or more. The CDR3: CASSPLGSPLHF. The CDR3, as DNA: TGTGCCAGCAGCCCTCTTGGTTCACCCCTCCACTTT. V gene TRBV12-3 or TRBV12-4 combines with J gene TRBJ1-6, with unresolved D. The CDR3 is 12 amino acids. V lost 6 bases and J lost 9, with 9 bases in between.

CDR3 sequence reads: CASSTVPRGGEQYF. The DNA of the CDR3 is TGTGCCAGTAGTACCGTCCCCCGGGGAGGCGAGCAGTACTTC. The chain combines TRBV19 with TRBJ2-7, with a possible D match to TRBD2 (6 bases). V was pared by 4 bases and J by 6 bases, with 16 bases between. CDR1 and CDR2 from the germline V gene are LNHDA and SQIVND (reference sequence). The CDR3 is made up of 14 amino acids.